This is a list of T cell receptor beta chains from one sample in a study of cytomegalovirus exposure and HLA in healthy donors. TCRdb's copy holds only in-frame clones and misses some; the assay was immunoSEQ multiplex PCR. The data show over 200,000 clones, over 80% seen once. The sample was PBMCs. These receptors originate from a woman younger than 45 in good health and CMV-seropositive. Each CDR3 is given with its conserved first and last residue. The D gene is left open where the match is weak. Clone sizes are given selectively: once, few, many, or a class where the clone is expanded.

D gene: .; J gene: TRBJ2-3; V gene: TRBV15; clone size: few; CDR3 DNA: TGTGCCACCGAAGAGGGTAGCGGTAACACAGATACGCAGTATTTT; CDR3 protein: CATEEGSGNTDTQYF
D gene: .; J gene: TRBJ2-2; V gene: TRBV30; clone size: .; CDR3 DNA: TGTGCCTGGAGCTTGGGAGGATTCACCGGGGAGCTGTTTTTT; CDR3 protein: CAWSLGGFTGELFF
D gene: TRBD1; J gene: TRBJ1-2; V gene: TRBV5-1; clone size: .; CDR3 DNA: TGCGCCAGCAGCAAACAACAGGGGAGCTACACCTTC; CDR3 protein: CASSKQQGSYTF
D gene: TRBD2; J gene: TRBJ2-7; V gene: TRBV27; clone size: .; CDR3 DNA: TGTGCCAGCAGTAATAGCGGGAGGGGGTACGAGCAGTACTTC; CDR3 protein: CASSNSGRGYEQYF
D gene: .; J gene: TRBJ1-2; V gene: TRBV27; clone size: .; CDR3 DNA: TGTGCCAGCCGCAGGGACTCCCTGAGGCCATATGGCTACACCTTC; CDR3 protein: CASRRDSLRPYGYTF
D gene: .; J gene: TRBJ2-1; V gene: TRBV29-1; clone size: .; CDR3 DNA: TGCAGCGCCGGCCTGGGGAGGACCCTCTCCTACAATGAGCAGTTCTTC; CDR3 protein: CSAGLGRTLSYNEQFF
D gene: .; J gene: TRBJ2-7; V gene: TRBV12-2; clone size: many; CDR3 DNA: TGTGCAAGTCGCTTAGCGGGGAGCGGGATGGTCTACGAGCAGTACTTC; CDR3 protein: CASRLAGSGMVYEQYF
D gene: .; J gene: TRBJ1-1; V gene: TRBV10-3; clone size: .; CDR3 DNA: TGTGCCATCAGCCCAGGGTTCACTGAAGCTTTCTTT; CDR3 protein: CAISPGFTEAFF
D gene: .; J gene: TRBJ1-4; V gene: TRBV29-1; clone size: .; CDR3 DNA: TGCAGCGTTCTGAGAGGGGAAAAACTGTTTTTT; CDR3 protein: CSVLRGEKLFF
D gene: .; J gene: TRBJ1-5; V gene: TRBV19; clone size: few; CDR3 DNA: TGTGCCAGTAGTATATCCAGTTATAGCAATCAGCCCCAGCATTTT; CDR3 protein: CASSISSYSNQPQHF
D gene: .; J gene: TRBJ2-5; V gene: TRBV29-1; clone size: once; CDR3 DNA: TGCAGCGTTGAGTGGACAGATGAGGGGGAGACCCAGTACTTC; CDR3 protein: CSVEWTDEGETQYF
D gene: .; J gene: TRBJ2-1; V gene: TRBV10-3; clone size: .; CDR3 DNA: TGTGCCATCAGTGAGGACCAACCCTCCTACAATGAGCAGTTCTTC; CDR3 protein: CAISEDQPSYNEQFF
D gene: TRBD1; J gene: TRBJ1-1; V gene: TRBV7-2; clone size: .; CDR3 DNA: TGTGCCAGCAGCTCCCGACAGGGGCTTGAAGCTTTCTTT; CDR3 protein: CASSSRQGLEAFF
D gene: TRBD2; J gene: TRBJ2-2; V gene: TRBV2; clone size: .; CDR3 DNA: TGTGCCAGCAGGGTTTACGGGACTAGCGCCGGGGAGCTGTTTTTT; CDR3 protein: CASRVYGTSAGELFF
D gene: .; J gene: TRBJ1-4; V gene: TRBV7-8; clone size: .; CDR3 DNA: TGTGCCAGCAGCTTAGTGCTAACAGAGGGGGAAAAACTGTTTTTT; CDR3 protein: CASSLVLTEGEKLFF
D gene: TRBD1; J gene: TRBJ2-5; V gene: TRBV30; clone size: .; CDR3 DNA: TGTGCCTGGAGTGTAAGGGGGGACAGGGAAGAGACCCAGTACTTC; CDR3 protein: CAWSVRGDREETQYF
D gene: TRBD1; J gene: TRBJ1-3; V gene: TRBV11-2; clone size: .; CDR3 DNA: TGTGCCAGCAGCCCATGGACAGGGGTTGGAGGAAACACCATATATTTT; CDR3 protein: CASSPWTGVGGNTIYF
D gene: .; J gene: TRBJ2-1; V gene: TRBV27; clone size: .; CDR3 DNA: TGTGCCAGCAGTTTTGGGTTTGTTGATGAGCAGTTCTTC; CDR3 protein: CASSFGFVDEQFF
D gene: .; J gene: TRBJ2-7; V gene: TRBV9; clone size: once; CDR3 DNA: TGTGCCAGCAACCCTGGGGGCGGCTCCTACGAGCAGTACTTC; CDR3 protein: CASNPGGGSYEQYF
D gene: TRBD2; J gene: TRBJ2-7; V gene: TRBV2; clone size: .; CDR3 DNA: TGTGCCAACATTGCTAGCGGGAGGGTCGGAGGAGTATACGAGCAGTACTTC; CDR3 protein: CANIASGRVGGVYEQYF
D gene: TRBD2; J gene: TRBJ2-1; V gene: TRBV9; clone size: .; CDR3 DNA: TGTGCCAGCAGCGCAACCGCTAGCGGGAGCTCCTACAATGAGCAGTTCTTC; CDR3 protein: CASSATASGSSYNEQFF
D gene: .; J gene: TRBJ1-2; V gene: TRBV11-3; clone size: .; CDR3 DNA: TGTGCCAGCAGCGACGCGATCCAGGGTGCGAACACCTTC; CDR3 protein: CASSDAIQGANTF
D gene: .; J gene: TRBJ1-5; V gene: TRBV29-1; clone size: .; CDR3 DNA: TGCAGCGTTGAGGAGACGGAGAATCAGCCCCAGCATTTT; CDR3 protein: CSVEETENQPQHF
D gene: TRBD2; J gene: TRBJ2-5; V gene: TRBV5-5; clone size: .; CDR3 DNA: TGTGCCAGCAGCCTCCAGAGGGGAGGGCCAAACACAGAGACCCAGTACTTC; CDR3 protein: CASSLQRGGPNTETQYF
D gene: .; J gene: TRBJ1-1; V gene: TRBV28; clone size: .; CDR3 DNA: TGTGCCAGCAGACTTCCTACAGGGAGCACTGAAGCTTTCTTT; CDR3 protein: CASRLPTGSTEAFF
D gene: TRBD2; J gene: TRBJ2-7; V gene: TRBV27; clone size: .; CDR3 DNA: TGTGCCAGCAGTCCTCCAAGGGTCGGAAGCGGGACTAGCGTCTTCTACGAGCAGTACTTC; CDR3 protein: CASSPPRVGSGTSVFYEQYF
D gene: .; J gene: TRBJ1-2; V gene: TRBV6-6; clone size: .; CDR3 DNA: TGTGCCAGCCTCGGGGGAGTTTATGGTGGCTACACCTTC; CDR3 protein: CASLGGVYGGYTF
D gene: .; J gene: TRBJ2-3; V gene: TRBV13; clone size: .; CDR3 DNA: TGTGCCAGCAGCTTAGGAAGAGATACGCAGTATTTT; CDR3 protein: CASSLGRDTQYF
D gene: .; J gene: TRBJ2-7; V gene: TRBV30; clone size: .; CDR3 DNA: TGTGCCTGGAGTGTAGGGCCGAACTCCTACGAGCAGTACTTC; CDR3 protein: CAWSVGPNSYEQYF
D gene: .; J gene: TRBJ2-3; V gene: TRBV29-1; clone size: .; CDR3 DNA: TGCAGCGCTGTAGCGGACGCCACAGATACGCAGTATTTT; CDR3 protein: CSAVADATDTQYF
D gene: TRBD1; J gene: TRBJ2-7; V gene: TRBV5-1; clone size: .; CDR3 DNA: TGCGCCAGCGGGGACAGATCCTACGAGCAGTACTTC; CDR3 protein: CASGDRSYEQYF
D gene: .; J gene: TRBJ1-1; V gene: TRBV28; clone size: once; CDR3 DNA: TGTGCCAGCAGTACCCCGTTTGTGGCAGCACTTATGAACACTGAAGCTTTCTTT; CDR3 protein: CASSTPFVAALMNTEAFF
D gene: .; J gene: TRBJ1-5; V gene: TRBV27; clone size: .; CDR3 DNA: TGTGCCAGCAGGGGGGGGGCGGACCAGGGTCACAATCAGCCCCAGCATTTT; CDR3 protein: CASRGGADQGHNQPQHF
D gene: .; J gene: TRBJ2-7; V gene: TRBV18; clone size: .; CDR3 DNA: TGTGCCAGCTCACCTTCCGGGACATCGACCTACGAGCAGTACTTC; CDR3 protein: CASSPSGTSTYEQYF
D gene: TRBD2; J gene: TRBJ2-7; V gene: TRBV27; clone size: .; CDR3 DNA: TGTGCCAGCAGTACTACGGGGGGATCTAAATACTTC; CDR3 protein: CASSTTGGSKYF
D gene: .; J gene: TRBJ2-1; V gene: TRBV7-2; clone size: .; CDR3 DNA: TGTGCCAGCAGCTTCCTAACAGGTTACAATGAGCAGTTCTTC; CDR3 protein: CASSFLTGYNEQFF
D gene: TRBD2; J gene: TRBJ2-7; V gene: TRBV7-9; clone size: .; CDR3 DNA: TGTGCCAGCAGTTCCACTAGCGGGAGCTCCTACGAGCAGTACTTC; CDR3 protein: CASSSTSGSSYEQYF
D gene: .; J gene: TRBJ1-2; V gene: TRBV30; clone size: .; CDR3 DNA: TGTGCCTGGAACACGGAGCGTTTTGGTGGCTACACCTTC; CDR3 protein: CAWNTERFGGYTF
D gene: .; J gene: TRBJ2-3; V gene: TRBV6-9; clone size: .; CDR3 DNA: TGTGCCAGCAGTCACCCCCCCCAGCGGTTCACAGATACGCAGTATTTT; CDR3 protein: CASSHPPQRFTDTQYF
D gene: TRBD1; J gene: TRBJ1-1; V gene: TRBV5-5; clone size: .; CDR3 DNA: TGTGCCAGCAGCTCGACAGGGGGCGATTTAACTGAAGCTTTCTTT; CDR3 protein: CASSSTGGDLTEAFF
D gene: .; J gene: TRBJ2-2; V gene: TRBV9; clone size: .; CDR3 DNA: TGTGCCAGCAGCCCCCCTGGAGCGGGGAACACCGGGGAGCTGTTTTTT; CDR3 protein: CASSPPGAGNTGELFF
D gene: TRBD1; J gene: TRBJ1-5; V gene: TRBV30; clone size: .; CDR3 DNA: TGTGCCTGGAGTGTACGGATTGGGACAGGGAGAAATCAGCCCCAGCATTTT; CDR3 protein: CAWSVRIGTGRNQPQHF
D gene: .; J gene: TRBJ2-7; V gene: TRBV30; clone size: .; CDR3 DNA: TGTGCCTGGAGTGTACGTGTCTACGAGCAGTACTTC; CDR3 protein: CAWSVRVYEQYF
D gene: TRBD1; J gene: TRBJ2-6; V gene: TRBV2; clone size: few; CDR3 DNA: TGTGCCAGCACCGACATCGCGAGGGGGCTCTCTGGGGCCAACGTCCTGACTTTC; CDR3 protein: CASTDIARGLSGANVLTF